This section outlines one T cell receptor beta chain sequence together with its context. What it recognizes is unknown. TCRdb re-called the reads with MiXCR, one entry per CDR3 protein. The sample includes 75,000 to 100,000 distinct CDR3 sequences, about half of them seen just once. This sample stems from a study of T cell repertoires in cytomegalovirus infection. Study-wide points: Dominating the ex vivo response were TCR beta clonotypes that were CMV-specific and HLA-C-restricted.

Per germline, CDR1 MNHEY and CDR2 SMNVEV (reference sequence). Deletions cut 8 bases from V and 6 bases from J, with 11 bases between. The CDR3 runs 12 residues. The chain has TRBV27 and TRBJ2-4; D is undetermined. The TCR originated in a human donor in good health (CMV status not recorded). Some clones in this sample may be carry-over from other donors' samples. The sequenced sample was CD8+ T cells from cultured PBMCs, obtained from culture after CMV antigen stimulation. The CDR3 nucleotides read TGTGCCAGCGGAACGATGGGAAACATTCAGTACTTC. This codes for CASGTMGNIQYF.